This T cell receptor beta chain was captured in a study of PD-L1 blockade in urothelial cancer. Overall study: The year 2014 saw patients start atezolizumab, 1,200 mg intravenously every 3 weeks. In the patient group, about 85% of the roughly 30 were males with bladder-origin urothelial cancer.

Time point defined: peripheral blood 6 weeks after treatment start. Spike-ins of synthetic TCR analog templates went into each PCR. TCRdb's table, derived via immunoSEQ multiplex PCR, lists solely in-frame clones and lacks some. The top ten hold 8.8% of the sample, which has nearly 50,000 clones, about four fifths seen once. The germline V gene has CDR1 LNHDA and CDR2 SQIVND (reference sequence). CDR3 length: 15 amino acids. V dropped 5 bases and J dropped 0; count of bases not matched to a gene: 6. This rearrangement joins TRBV19 to TRBJ2-5, with 7 bases matching TRBD1. This sequence was found in a man between 65 and 85 years old with urothelial cancer. The starting material was PBMCs, obtained around atezolizumab (anti-PD-L1) treatment. CDR3 amino acids: CASSPLGQNQETQYF. The CDR3 DNA sequence: TGTGCCAGTAGTCCTCTGGGACAGAACCAAGAGACCCAGTACTTC.